This T cell receptor (beta chain) is from a study of response to subunit inactivated influenza vaccine. MiXCR, applied by TCRdb to the RT-PCR reads, yields one record per CDR3 protein. The data show 500,000 or so distinct CDR3 sequences, roughly 9.8% seen once. General observations from the study: Researchers suggested that each seasonal influenza vaccination recruits few new T cells.

For this clonotype: Its matching antigen is unknown.

The receptor was isolated from a man aged 45-65 years who received an inactivated influenza vaccine. Sequenced here: PBMCs from blood, sampled more than 35 days after vaccination.

The CDR3 region is CASSRTSGFYEQYF. The CDR3 DNA reads as TGTGCCAGCAGTCGGACTAGCGGGTTCTACGAGCAGTACTTC. V and J are TRBV6-2 or TRBV6-3 and TRBJ2-7; TRBD2 aligns across 11 bases. The length of the CDR3 is 14 residues. Germline values: CDR1 MNHEY, CDR2 SVGEGT. V lost 5 bases to trimming and J lost 3 bases; unmatched junction nucleotides: 3.